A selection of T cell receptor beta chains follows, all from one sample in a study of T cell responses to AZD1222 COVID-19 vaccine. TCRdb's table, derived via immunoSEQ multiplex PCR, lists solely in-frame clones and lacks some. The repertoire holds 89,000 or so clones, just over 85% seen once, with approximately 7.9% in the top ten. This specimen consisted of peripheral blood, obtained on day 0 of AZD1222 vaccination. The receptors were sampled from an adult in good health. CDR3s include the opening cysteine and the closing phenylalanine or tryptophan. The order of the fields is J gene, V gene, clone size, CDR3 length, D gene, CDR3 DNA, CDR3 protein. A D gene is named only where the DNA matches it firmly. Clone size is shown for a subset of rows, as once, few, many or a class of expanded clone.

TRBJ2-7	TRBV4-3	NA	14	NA	TGCGCCAGCAGCCAAGATCAGGGAAACTACGAGCAGTACTTC	CASSQDQGNYEQYF
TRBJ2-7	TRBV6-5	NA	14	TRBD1	TGTGCCAGCAGCTTGGGACAGGGTGGCTACGAGCAGTACTTC	CASSLGQGGYEQYF
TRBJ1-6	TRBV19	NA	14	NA	TGTGCCAGTAGTATACAGGGAAGAAATTCACCCCTCCACTTT	CASSIQGRNSPLHF
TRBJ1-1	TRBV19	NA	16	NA	TGTGCCACCACCAGCTGGCGAGGGGAAATGAACACTGAAGCTTTCTTT	CATTSWRGEMNTEAFF
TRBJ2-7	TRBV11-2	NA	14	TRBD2	TGTGCCAGCAGCTTAGAACTAGCGGGGTACGAGCAGTACTTC	CASSLELAGYEQYF
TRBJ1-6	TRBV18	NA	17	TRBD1	TGTGCCAGCTCACGCAGACAGGGGGCTGGAAATAATTCACCCCTCCACTTT	CASSRRQGAGNNSPLHF
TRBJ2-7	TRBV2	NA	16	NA	TGTGCCAGCAGTGAAAGGGGTCGGATTAACCCTAGGGCGCAGTACTTC	CASSERGRINPRAQYF
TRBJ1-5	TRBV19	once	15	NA	TGTGCCAGTAGTTTTTGGTTCTATAGCAATCAGCCCCAGCATTTT	CASSFWFYSNQPQHF
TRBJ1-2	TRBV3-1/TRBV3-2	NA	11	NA	TGTGCCAGCAGCCAAGGGCAGGGCTACACCTTC	CASSQGQGYTF
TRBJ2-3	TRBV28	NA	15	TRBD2	TGTGCCAGCAGTCCTAGCGGGACTAGCACAGATACGCAGTATTTT	CASSPSGTSTDTQYF
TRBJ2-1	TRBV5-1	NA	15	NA	TGCGCCAGCAGCTTGGGAACTCCATATGTCAATGAGCAGTTCTTC	CASSLGTPYVNEQFF